The 28 T cell receptor beta chains below all came from one sample that was sequenced in a study of PD-1 blockade in classical Hodgkin lymphoma. Each of the patients experienced relapse following autologous stem cell transplantation, and their brentuximab vedotin exposure differed. Clones were sequenced by immunoSEQ multiplex PCR, and TCRdb holds only the in-frame ones, with some missing. This table has over 45,000 clones, roughly 66% appearing once. The sample was peripheral blood mononuclear cells (PBMCs), taken before the second cycle of nivolumab. These TCRs come from a human donor with classical Hodgkin lymphoma.

The chain combines TRBV7-2 with TRBJ1-2; D is undetermined. This CDR3 contains 17 residues. V lost 1 base and J 8 bases, leaving 23 bases between the germline ends. Per the germline V gene, CDR1 is SGHTA and CDR2 is FQGNSA. CDR3 in DNA: TGTGCCAGCAGCTTAGTCCCCCTCGGGATTGCGGGGATGGGCTACACCTTC. This translates into CASSLVPLGIAGMGYTF.

V usage is TRBV2 and J usage is TRBJ2-7; D is ambiguous. Germline lookup yields CDR1 SNHLY and CDR2 FYNNEI. The V end lost 6 bases, the J end lost 0 bases, and 6 bases lay between the germline ends. CDR3 size: 12 residues. As DNA, the CDR3 is TGTGCCAGCAGCCTACTCTCCTACGAGCAGTACTTC. This codes for CASSLLSYEQYF.

CDR3 nucleotides: TGTGCCAGCAGGCCCGAGGGGGGTGTTCTAGAAGCTTTCTTT. Translation: CASRPEGGVLEAFF. The chain employs TRBV6-1 and TRBJ1-1, with D possibly matching TRBD1 (6 bases). The V gene's germline CDR1 is MNHNS and CDR2 SASEGT. CDR3 length: 14 residues. Trimming took 6 bases from V and 8 from J, leaving 19 bases between them.

The chain has TRBV30 and TRBJ1-2; 8 nucleotides match TRBD1. The V segment lost 0 bases and the J segment 7 bases; nucleotides outside the gene matches: 7. The germline gives CDR1 GTSNPN, CDR2 SVGIG (reference sequence). CDR3 size: 14 residues. The CDR3 spells CAWSVGTGPFGYTF. For the CDR3, the DNA is TGTGCCTGGAGTGTAGGGACAGGCCCTTTTGGCTACACCTTC.

The chain uses TRBV6-1 and TRBJ1-5, with 8 positions matching TRBD1. The J segment lost 3 bases and the V segment lost 5 bases, leaving 3 bases of the junction unmatched. This CDR3 region has 14 residues. Germline-derived CDR1 and CDR2 are MNHNS and SASEGT. The CDR3, as DNA: TGTGCCAGCAGTCCGGGACAGGCCAATCAGCCCCAGCATTTT. Translated, it gives CASSPGQANQPQHF.

The chain uses TRBV18 and TRBJ1-2; D gene uncertain. Per germline, CDR1 KGHSH and CDR2 LQKENI. The CDR3 has 13 residues. The ends were cut back, 2 bases at V and 2 bases at J, with 6 bases in the middle. CDR3 region: CASSPGGNYGYTF. In DNA, the CDR3 is TGTGCCAGCTCACCAGGAGGCAACTATGGCTACACCTTC.

The chain carries TRBV6-1 and TRBJ1-2; D possibly corresponds to TRBD1 (5 bases). The ends were cut back, 3 bases at V and 4 bases at J, with 9 bases in the middle. This CDR3 contains 13 residues. Germline V gene sequence: CDR1 MNHNS, CDR2 SASEGT. CDR3 amino acids: CASSELGAYGYTF. The CDR3 DNA sequence: TGTGCCAGCAGTGAGCTTGGGGCCTATGGCTACACCTTC.

The chain employs TRBV27 and TRBJ1-2, with D possibly TRBD1 on 5 matching bases. V was pared by 5 bases and J by 4 bases, with 17 bases between. The CDR3 is made up of 15 amino acids. The germline V gene encodes CDR1 MNHEY and CDR2 SMNVEV (reference sequence). The DNA of the CDR3 is TGTGCCAGCAGTCCCCAGACAGTCTTATCCTATGGCTACACCTTC. As protein: CASSPQTVLSYGYTF.

Only one count was recorded for this clone. CDR3 loop: CASSFGNQPQHF. CDR3 bases: TGTGCCAGCAGCTTTGGGAATCAGCCCCAGCATTTT. This chain links TRBV5-4 with TRBJ1-5, with no clear D. CDR3 size: 12 residues. Trimming stripped 2 bases from V and 4 bases from J, with 4 bases between. Germline V gene data show CDR1 as SGHNT and CDR2 as YYREEE (reference sequence).

This sequence joins TRBV19 and TRBJ1-5, with D possibly TRBD1 on 5 matching bases. The CDR3 length is 13 residues. Per the germline V gene, CDR1 is LNHDA and CDR2 is SQIVND (reference sequence). V was shortened by 7 bases and J by 3 bases, with 10 bases between the two germline ends. The CDR3 bases are TGTGCCAGTAATTCCAGGGACAATCAGCCCCAGCATTTT. It translates to CASNSRDNQPQHF.

In this sample, this clone turned up a few times. The rearrangement joins TRBV7-6 to TRBJ1-2; a possible D gene is TRBD1 (5 bases). The germline V gene encodes CDR1 SGHVS and CDR2 FNYEAQ. The CDR3 contains 14 residues. V was cut by 1 base and J by 3 bases, with 9 bases left in between. CDR3 residues: CASSLEVGDYGYTF. The CDR3 bases are TGTGCCAGCAGCTTAGAGGTGGGGGACTATGGCTACACCTTC.

The CDR3, as DNA: TGTGCCAGCAGCTTAAAATCTTCGGCGAACACTGAAGCTTTCTTT. Encoded protein: CASSLKSSANTEAFF. V gene TRBV7-2 combines with J gene TRBJ1-1; D gene uncertain. The length of the CDR3 is 15 residues. Germline CDR1 is SGHTA and CDR2 is FQGNSA. Trimming shortened V by 2 bases and J by 1 base, and 11 bases separated the two germline ends.

V usage is TRBV7-8 and J usage is TRBJ2-1; TRBD1 matches at 10 bases. CDR1 and CDR2 from the germline V gene are SGHVS and FQNEAQ. The trim removed 5 bases at V and 4 bases at J, leaving 8 bases unmatched. This CDR3 has 16 residues. Here the CDR3 reads CASSPYRTGGYNEQFF. The CDR3 DNA reads as TGTGCCAGCAGCCCCTACCGGACAGGGGGATACAATGAGCAGTTCTTC.

In this sample, this clone turned up a few times. V is TRBV7-6 and J is TRBJ2-1; TRBD2 matches 7 bases. This CDR3 contains 14 residues. Germline V CDR1 and CDR2: SGHVS, FNYEAQ. Germline trimming cut 1 base from V and 6 bases from J; bases unmatched to any gene: 3. This CDR3 is CASSLGWTSNEQFF. In nucleotides, the CDR3 is TGTGCCAGCAGCTTAGGGTGGACTAGCAATGAGCAGTTCTTC.

This clone was detected only once. The chain's CDR3 is CASSLSLTGSPLHF. DNA for the CDR3: TGTGCCAGCAGTTTGAGCCTCACCGGTTCACCCCTCCACTTT. V and J are TRBV6-5 and TRBJ1-6; D remains ambiguous. Germline values: CDR1 MNHEY, CDR2 SVGAGI. The ends were cut back, 4 bases at V and 9 bases at J, with 13 bases in the middle. This CDR3 spans 14 amino acids.

At least ten counts were recorded for this clone. This chain joins TRBV6-5 and TRBJ1-2; maybe TRBD1 (6 bases). The CDR3 has 14 residues. Germline V gene sequence: CDR1 MNHEY, CDR2 SVGAGI. The V and J ends lost 6 bases and 10 bases respectively, with 21 bases between them. The CDR3 DNA is TGTGCCAGCAGACCCCCCCGGGACATAAGCGACTACACCTTC. Translation: CASRPPRDISDYTF.

This clone was seen more than once but under ten times. This chain uses TRBV10-3 with TRBJ2-1; TRBD1 is a possible D gene (6 bases). Trimming removed 6 bases from V and 5 bases from J, with 11 bases in between. The CDR3 extends over 13 amino acids. The germline V gene encodes CDR1 ENHRY and CDR2 SYGVKD. This chain's CDR3 is CAISQDRNNEQFF. In nucleotides, the CDR3 is TGTGCCATCAGCCAGGACAGAAACAATGAGCAGTTCTTC.

In regard to this clone: One base away lies a much larger clone, so this may be a sequencing read error. The J gene is TRBJ1-2, the V gene TRBV2; D unresolved. In germline, CDR1 is SNHLY, CDR2 FYNNEI. This CDR3 region has 13 residues. V was cut by 2 bases and J by 4 bases, with 8 bases left in between. The CDR3 DNA follows: TGTGCCAGCAGTGAAAGACCGAGCTATGGCTACACCTTC. Translated: CASSERPSYGYTF.

CDR3 nucleotides: TGTGCCAGCAGTCCAGACAGGGTGACCTATGGCTACACCTTC. Translation gives CASSPDRVTYGYTF. This chain links TRBV27 with TRBJ1-2; 7 bases agree with TRBD1. The V and J ends lost 5 bases and 4 bases, in that order; junction bases with no gene match: 7. CDR1 is MNHEY and CDR2 is SMNVEV in the germline V gene (reference sequence). The CDR3 has 14 amino acids.

V and J are TRBV7-9 and TRBJ1-3; D ambiguous. Trimming removed 3 bases from V and 7 bases from J, with 10 bases in between. CDR1 SEHNR and CDR2 FQNEAQ come from the germline V gene (reference sequence). This CDR3 is built from 13 residues. The CDR3 nucleotides are TGTGCCAGCAGCTTGGGGTTAGGGAACACCATATATTTT. Protein: CASSLGLGNTIYF.

The genes are TRBV7-3 and TRBJ1-1; D call uncertain. CDR3 length: 12 residues. Germline values: CDR1 SGHTA, CDR2 FQGTGA. Trimming removed 4 bases at V and 5 bases at J, with 8 bases between. CDR3 amino acids: CASSSLRTEAFF. The CDR3 DNA sequence: TGTGCCAGCAGCTCCCTTAGGACTGAAGCTTTCTTT.

The chain is built from TRBV19 and TRBJ1-1; D remains ambiguous. The germline gives CDR1 LNHDA, CDR2 SQIVND (reference sequence). The CDR3 covers 12 residues. Trimming removed 4 bases from V and 4 bases from J, with 7 bases in between. CDR3 in amino acids: CASSTFGTEAFF. The CDR3 region has the DNA TGTGCCAGTAGTACATTCGGCACTGAAGCTTTCTTT.

The chain couples TRBV7-2 to TRBJ2-7, with no clear D. Trimming cost V 3 bases and J 2 bases, with 8 bases left between them. The CDR3 contains 13 residues. The germline V gene has CDR1 SGHTA and CDR2 FQGNSA. In DNA form, the CDR3 reads TGTGCCAGCAGCTTGGGAATCCCCTACGAGCAGTACTTC. Protein sequence: CASSLGIPYEQYF. The full variable domain, completed using reference TRBV7-2 and TRBJ2-7, is GAGVSQSPSNKVTEKGKDVELRCDPISGHTALYWYRQSLGQGLEFLIYFQGNSAPDKSGLPSDRFSAERTGGSVSTLTIQRTQQEDSAVYLCASSLGIPYEQYFGPGTRLTVT.

The chain is built from TRBV2 and TRBJ2-5; the match to TRBD1 covers 12 bases. V shed 2 bases and J 0 bases; nucleotides not matched to a gene: 7. In germline, CDR1 is SNHLY, CDR2 FYNNEI. This CDR3 has 18 amino acids. CDR3 bases: TGTGCCAGCAGTGAATGGGGACAGGGGGCTGTGTACCAAGAGACCCAGTACTTC. Its translation is CASSEWGQGAVYQETQYF.

The gene calls are TRBV28 and TRBJ1-1, with D perhaps TRBD1 (6 bases). The CDR3 has 13 amino acids. V dropped 3 bases and J dropped 6 bases, with 11 bases sitting between them. Germline lookup yields CDR1 MDHEN and CDR2 SYDVKM. CDR3 sequence reads: CASSFSGVPEAFF. The CDR3 coding sequence is TGTGCCAGCAGTTTTTCAGGGGTACCTGAAGCTTTCTTT.

The chain employs TRBV18 and TRBJ2-2; D is unresolved. CDR3 size: 14 residues. Trimming stripped 2 bases from V and 6 bases from J, with 10 bases between. The germline V gene has CDR1 KGHSH and CDR2 LQKENI. The CDR3: CASSPKGGPGELFF. As DNA, the CDR3 is TGTGCCAGCTCACCAAAGGGTGGACCCGGGGAGCTGTTTTTT.

V gene TRBV7-9 combines with J gene TRBJ2-1; 8 nucleotides agree with TRBD2. CDR3 size: 15 residues. Germline V gene lookup returns CDR1 SEHNR and CDR2 FQNEAQ (reference sequence). Germline trimming cut 1 base from V and 9 bases from J; bases unmatched to any gene: 8. The CDR3 DNA reads TGTGCCAGCAGCTTAGTCTCCGGGAGGGCTAGTGAGCAGTTCTTC. Its translation is CASSLVSGRASEQFF.

The chain is built from TRBV9 and TRBJ2-7; 13 nucleotides match TRBD2. CDR1 is SGDLS and CDR2 is YYNGEE in the germline V gene. The V and J ends lost 2 bases and 3 bases, in that order; junction bases with no gene match: 2. This CDR3 has 15 amino acids. The CDR3 here is CASSVRTSGSYEQYF. The DNA of the CDR3 is TGTGCCAGCAGCGTGCGGACTAGCGGGAGCTACGAGCAGTACTTC.